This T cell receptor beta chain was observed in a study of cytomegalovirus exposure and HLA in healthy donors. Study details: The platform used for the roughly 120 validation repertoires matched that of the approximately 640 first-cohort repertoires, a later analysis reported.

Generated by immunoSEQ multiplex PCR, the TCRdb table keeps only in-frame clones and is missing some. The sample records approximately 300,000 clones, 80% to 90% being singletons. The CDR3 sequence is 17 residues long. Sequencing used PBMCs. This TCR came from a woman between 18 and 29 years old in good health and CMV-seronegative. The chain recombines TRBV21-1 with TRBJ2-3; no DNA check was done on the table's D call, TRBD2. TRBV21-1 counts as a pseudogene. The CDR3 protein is CASSKGASGRCSDTQYF. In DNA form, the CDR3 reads TGTGCCAGCAGCAAAGGAGCTAGCGGGAGATGTTCAGATACGCAGTATTTT.